These 15 T cell receptor beta chains were sequenced from one sample in a study of human T cells and chemical hapten exposure. Regarding time point: patch test 2, 6 weeks after DPC sensitization. The sample's treatment: therapeutic diphenylcyclopropenone sensitization with weekly scalp DPC. TCRdb redid the calling of the RACE reads with MiXCR, one entry per CDR3 protein. The top ten clones hold around 1.6% of a sample with tens of thousands of distinct CDR3 sequences, 11% of them seen once. This sample comprised whole blood, obtained in connection with sensitization to the hapten diphenylcyclopropenone (DPC). The receptors were gathered from a man between 18 and 29 years old with alopecia areata. Some clones in this sample may be carry-over from other donors' samples.

This clonotype was counted a few times. The CDR3 loop is CASSSYTGVTDTQYF. The CDR3 DNA is TGTGCCAGCAGCTCGTATACGGGGGTGACAGATACGCAGTATTTT. The chain couples TRBV7-9 to TRBJ2-3; perhaps TRBD2 as D (6 bases). The V and J ends lost 4 bases and 3 bases respectively, with 14 bases between them. Germline CDR1 is SEHNR and CDR2 is FQNEAQ (reference sequence). This CDR3 is built from 15 residues.

This clonotype was picked up a small number of times. This chain uses TRBV10-2 with TRBJ1-2, with D uncertain. CDR3 size: 16 residues. V lost 6 bases, J lost 2 bases, and 19 bases lay in between. Per germline, CDR1 WSHSY and CDR2 SAAADI. CDR3 in amino acids: CASRPSEGKRNYGYTF. In nucleotides, the CDR3 is TGCGCCAGCAGACCGTCGGAAGGGAAGCGGAACTATGGCTACACCTTC.

This clonotype was seen a handful of times. This chain joins TRBV12-3 or TRBV12-4 and TRBJ1-2; possible D gene TRBD1, 6 bases. With 5 bases removed from V and 6 bases from J, the gap between germline ends came to 19 bases. The CDR3 extends over 15 amino acids. The CDR3 bases are TGTGCCAGCAGTAGCCTAATCAGGGGATGGCATGGCTACACCTTC. The encoded protein is CASSSLIRGWHGYTF.

This clonotype came up a few times. This chain connects TRBV29-1 to TRBJ2-3; no clear D gene. V was pared by 5 bases and J by 2 bases, with 8 bases between. The CDR3 length is 12 residues. CDR1 and CDR2 from the germline V gene are SQVTM and ANQGSEA. CDR3 in DNA: TGCAGCGTTTCGGAAACCACAGATACGCAGTATTTT. This encodes CSVSETTDTQYF.

This clonotype has ten or more counts. The chain employs TRBV7-3 and TRBJ2-4; possible D gene TRBD2, 5 bases. Trimming cost V 5 bases and J 3 bases, with 11 bases left between them. Germline CDR1 and CDR2: SGHTA and FQGTGA. The CDR3 length is 14 residues. CDR3 nucleotide sequence: TGTGCCAGCAGCCCCACTAGTGACAAAAACATTCAGTACTTC. It yields the protein CASSPTSDKNIQYF.

This clonotype came up a few times. The chain links TRBV4-2 to TRBJ2-5; 8 bases agree with TRBD2. Germline CDR1 is LGHNA and CDR2 is YNFKEQ. The CDR3 spans 16 residues. With 4 bases clipped from V and 3 bases from J, the junction kept 10 bases outside the gene matches. The CDR3 protein is CASSRTRGGFEETQYF. CDR3 coding DNA: TGTGCCAGCAGCCGTACCCGGGGGGGGTTTGAAGAGACCCAGTACTTC.

The chain joins TRBV7-6 to TRBJ2-5; tentatively, D is TRBD2 (6 bases). The CDR3 is 16 amino acids. Germline V gene data show CDR1 as SGHVS and CDR2 as FNYEAQ. V was pared by 3 bases and J by 4 bases, with 18 bases between. The DNA for the CDR3 is TGTGCCAGCAGCTTTGGCATACCGACCGGGGGAGAGACCCAGTACTTC. This encodes CASSFGIPTGGETQYF.

This clonotype has more than one count but fewer than ten. V and J are TRBV5-1 and TRBJ1-1, with 7 bases that match TRBD1. Per the germline V gene, CDR1 is SGHRS and CDR2 is YFSETQ. This CDR3 spans 15 amino acids. Trimming took 4 bases from V and 0 from J; bases not matched to a gene: 6. The DNA for the CDR3 is TGCGCCAGCAGCATTACGGGACAGATGAACACTGAAGCTTTCTTT. Amino acids: CASSITGQMNTEAFF.

This clonotype occurred many times. The chain recombines TRBV19 with TRBJ2-7; TRBD1 matches at 11 bases. Losses at the gene ends were 4 bases for V and 6 bases for J; bases not matched to a gene: 8. The CDR3 covers 15 residues. Germline V gives CDR1 LNHDA, CDR2 SQIVND (reference sequence). The CDR3 bases are TGTGCCAGTAGTACGAAGGGACAGGGGGTTGGCGAGCAGTACTTC. This sequence encodes CASSTKGQGVGEQYF.

This clonotype was observed many times. The rearrangement links TRBV11-2 to TRBJ1-4; weak D call: TRBD1 (5 bases). The CDR3 runs to 13 residues. From germline, CDR1 is SGHAT and CDR2 FQNNGV. Trimming shortened V by 1 base and J by 6 bases, and 6 bases separated the two germline ends. The CDR3 DNA sequence: TGTGCCAGCAGCTTAGCAGGGTATGAAAAACTGTTTTTT. It is translated as CASSLAGYEKLFF.

There are many counts of this clonotype. The chain uses TRBV18 and TRBJ1-1; D is undetermined. The CDR3 length is 14 residues. CDR1 is KGHSH, CDR2 LQKENI, per germline. Trimming removed 6 bases from V and 8 bases from J, with 19 bases in between. In DNA form, the CDR3 reads TGTGCCAGCTCCGAAAGCAGGCGGCAGACGGAAGCTTTCTTT. Its protein product is CASSESRRQTEAFF.

CDR3 in DNA: TGCGCCAGCAGCTACGGGACAGCCCAGGGTACGCAGTATTTT. It specifies CASSYGTAQGTQYF. V gene TRBV5-1 combines with J gene TRBJ2-3, with 7 bases matching TRBD1. The germline gives CDR1 SGHRS, CDR2 YFSETQ. Germline trimming cut 3 bases from V and 8 bases from J; bases unmatched to any gene: 9. The CDR3 covers 14 residues.

On this clonotype: A much larger clone lies one base from this, so it may be a read error. This chain connects TRBV28 to TRBJ1-5; D is perhaps TRBD1 (6 bases). This CDR3 contains 17 residues. Germline values: CDR1 MDHEN, CDR2 SYDVKM. As DNA, the CDR3 is TGTGCCAGCAGTCAACACACCTGGACAGATAGCTATCAGCCCCAGCATTTT. Translated, it gives CASSQHTWTDSYQPQHF. The entire variable domain, with the rest obtained from reference TRBV28 and TRBJ1-5, is as follows: DVKVTQSSRYLVKRTGEKVFLECVQDMDHENMFWYRQDPGLGLRLIYFSYDVKMKEKGDIPEGYSVSREKKERFSLILESASTNQTSMYLCASSQHTWTDSYQPQHFGDGTRLSIL.

This clonotype was seen only a few times. The V and J genes are TRBV6-6 and TRBJ2-7; D is tentatively TRBD1 or TRBD2 (5 bases each). The V gene's germline CDR1 is MNHNY and CDR2 SVGAGI (reference sequence). The CDR3 contains 14 residues. Trimming took off 5 bases at V and 0 bases at J, with 11 bases between the two ends. The CDR3 DNA sequence: TGTGCCAGCAGTCTCCGGGACGGCTCCTACGAGCAGTACTTC. As protein: CASSLRDGSYEQYF.

The chain joins TRBV27 to TRBJ2-2, with 7 nucleotides matching TRBD2. V was pared by 7 bases and J by 8 bases, with 10 bases of the junction left unmatched. The V gene's germline CDR1 is MNHEY and CDR2 SMNVEV (reference sequence). The CDR3 has 14 residues. CDR3 nucleotides: TGTGCCAGCACCCTCACGGGGGGAGCAGGGGAGCTGTTTTTT. As protein: CASTLTGGAGELFF.